The 32 T cell receptor beta chains presented below share a single source sample, sequenced in a study of blood T cell repertoires in COVID-19. Sequencing used immunoSEQ multiplex PCR; TCRdb keeps in-frame clones, though not all of them. The data hold some 390,000 clones, with about 88% observed a single time. The sequenced sample was peripheral blood. The receptor set was obtained from a human donor in a cohort sampled during active COVID-19.

The chain's CDR3 is CAISRASGGEYEQYF. DNA of the CDR3: TGTGCCATCAGTCGAGCTAGCGGGGGGGAGTACGAGCAGTACTTC. This sequence joins TRBV10-3 and TRBJ2-7; 12 nucleotides match TRBD2. Germline V gene data show CDR1 as ENHRY and CDR2 as SYGVKD. J lost 4 bases, V lost 5 bases, and 6 bases had no gene match. The CDR3 totals 15 residues.

This chain uses TRBV6-1 with TRBJ2-7, with TRBD2 matching over 9 bases. The germline V gene encodes CDR1 MNHNS and CDR2 SASEGT. V was clipped by 2 bases and J by 0 bases; unmatched bases: 5. CDR3 size: 16 residues. In nucleotides, the CDR3 is TGTGCCAGCAGTGAATGGCCTAGCGGGGACTCCTACGAGCAGTACTTC. This encodes CASSEWPSGDSYEQYF.

The chain has TRBV14 and TRBJ1-2; D might be TRBD1 (6 bases). The germline V and J ends were trimmed by 0 bases and 4 bases, with 12 bases remaining between them. Germline loops: CDR1 SGHDN, CDR2 FVKESK. This CDR3 region has 15 residues. CDR3 region: CASSQETGSVYGYTF. As DNA, the CDR3 is TGTGCCAGCAGCCAAGAAACAGGGTCGGTCTATGGCTACACCTTC.

In regard to this clone: Other DNA sequences within the sample encode an identical CDR3. J is TRBJ2-3 and V is TRBV5-4; 8 nucleotides line up with TRBD2. The J segment lost 0 bases and the V segment lost 4 bases, leaving 7 bases of the junction unmatched. In germline, CDR1 is SGHNT, CDR2 YYREEE (reference sequence). The CDR3 runs 16 residues. This chain's CDR3 is CASSPRTSGSTDTQYF. CDR3 DNA sequence: TGTGCCAGCAGCCCCCGAACTAGCGGTAGCACAGATACGCAGTATTTT. Supplemented by reference TRBV5-4 and TRBJ2-3, the full variable domain reads ETGVTQSPTHLIKTRGQQVTLRCSSQSGHNTVSWYQQALGQGPQFIFQYYREEENGRGNFPPRFSGLQFPNYSSELNVNALELDDSALYLCASSPRTSGSTDTQYFGPGTRLTVL.

Written as DNA, the CDR3 is TGTGCCTGGAGGGGGGGACTCAGCAGGGAGCAGTTCTTC. Translated, it gives CAWRGGLSREQFF. This sequence joins TRBV30 and TRBJ2-1; TRBD2 is a possible D gene (6 bases). The CDR3 has 13 residues. With 3 bases removed from V and 10 bases from J, the gap between germline ends came to 16 bases. Germline V lookup: CDR1 GTSNPN, CDR2 SVGIG (reference sequence).

The rearrangement joins TRBV2 to TRBJ2-1; TRBD2 aligns across 7 bases. Germline assignment: CDR1 SNHLY and CDR2 FYNNEI. V trimming: 2 bases; J trimming: 7 bases; junction bases outside the gene matches: 8. The length of the CDR3 is 15 residues. In DNA, the CDR3 is TGTGCCAGCAGTGAAAAGGCGGGAGCGTGGAATGAGCAGTTCTTC. Its protein product is CASSEKAGAWNEQFF.

V usage is TRBV11-2 and J usage is TRBJ1-5, with 8 bases aligning to TRBD1. The CDR3 covers 15 residues. The trim removed 1 base at V and 4 bases at J, leaving 3 bases unmatched. Germline V gene data show CDR1 as SGHAT and CDR2 as FQNNGV. For the CDR3, the DNA is TGTGCCAGCAGCTTAGGGGGGACAGGAAATCAGCCCCAGCATTTT. Translated: CASSLGGTGNQPQHF.

V is TRBV6-5 and J is TRBJ1-2; tentatively, D is TRBD1 (5 bases). This CDR3 has 12 amino acids. CDR1 is MNHEY and CDR2 is SVGAGI in the germline V gene. V lost 2 bases and J lost 6, with 7 bases in between. The CDR3 is CASSYGADGYTF. The CDR3 region has the DNA TGTGCCAGCAGTTACGGGGCAGATGGCTACACCTTC.

This chain uses TRBV2 with TRBJ2-1, with 8 bases identical to TRBD2. The germline V gene encodes CDR1 SNHLY and CDR2 FYNNEI. The CDR3 sequence is 16 residues long. Trimming removed 1 base from V and 2 bases from J; junction bases left unmatched: 4. CDR3 nucleotides: TGTGCCAGCAGTGAAGTAGGGACTAGGGCCTACAATGAGCAGTTCTTC. Amino acids: CASSEVGTRAYNEQFF.

In this sample, this clone turned up a few times. This chain connects TRBV9 to TRBJ1-6; D remains unclear. The germline CDR1 and CDR2 sequences are SGDLS and YYNGEE. The V gene lost 5 bases and the J gene lost 10 bases, with 19 bases spanning the gap. This CDR3 comprises 15 residues. DNA for the CDR3: TGTGCCAGCAGTCCAGGCGGGGAGGAAGAGTCACCCCTCCACTTT. This codes for CASSPGGEEESPLHF.

The chain uses TRBV5-5 and TRBJ2-7; D gene unclear. CDR1 and CDR2 (germline): SGHKS, YYEKEE (reference sequence). The V end lost 3 bases, the J end lost 4 bases, and 11 bases lay between the germline ends. This CDR3 has 13 residues. CDR3 region: CASSYNDNYEQYF. The CDR3 DNA sequence: TGTGCCAGCAGCTATAACGACAATTACGAGCAGTACTTC. The full variable domain, in which reference TRBV5-5 and TRBJ2-7 provide the parts outside the CDR3, is DAGVTQSPTHLIKTRGQQVTLRCSPISGHKSVSWYQQVLGQGPQFIFQYYEKEERGRGNFPDRFSARQFPNYSSELNVNALLLGDSALYLCASSYNDNYEQYFGPGTRLTVT.

J is TRBJ1-6 and V is TRBV6-1; D is uncertain. The germline V and J ends were trimmed by 0 bases and 0 bases, with 12 bases remaining between them. The germline gives CDR1 MNHNS, CDR2 SASEGT. This CDR3 is built from 18 residues. DNA of the CDR3: TGTGCCAGCAGTGAAGCGCTTAGCACAAGCTCCTATAATTCACCCCTCCACTTT. Protein product: CASSEALSTSSYNSPLHF.

The CDR3 loop is CSVGSPNYGYTF. Here the CDR3 DNA reads TGCAGCGTTGGTAGCCCTAACTATGGCTACACCTTC. The chain combines TRBV29-1 with TRBJ1-2, with D hard to call. The CDR3 has 12 residues. CDR1 SQVTM and CDR2 ANQGSEA come from the germline V gene. Trimming took off 4 bases at V and 0 bases at J, with 6 bases between the two ends.

J is TRBJ2-7 and V is TRBV5-6; 7 nucleotides align to TRBD1. Germline-derived CDR1 and CDR2 are SGHDT and YYEEEE. The CDR3 has 15 amino acids. Losses at the gene ends were 0 bases for V and 4 bases for J; bases not matched to a gene: 7. The CDR3, as DNA: TGTGCCAGCAGCTTGGCGGACAGGTACCAATACGAGCAGTACTTC. This codes for CASSLADRYQYEQYF.

The chain couples TRBV15 to TRBJ2-7; 8 nucleotides match TRBD2. J was trimmed by 5 bases and V by 4 bases; bases with no gene match: 10. The germline CDR1 and CDR2 sequences are LNHNV and YYDKDF (reference sequence). The CDR3 covers 15 residues. The CDR3 reads CATSTIAGPVDEQYF. As DNA, the CDR3 is TGTGCCACCAGCACTATAGCGGGACCAGTGGACGAGCAGTACTTC.

This sequence joins TRBV28 and TRBJ1-5; 9 bases are shared with TRBD1. The length of the CDR3 is 18 residues. In germline, CDR1 is MDHEN, CDR2 SYDVKM. Trimming took 2 bases from V and 4 from J; bases not matched to a gene: 12. In nucleotides, the CDR3 is TGTGCCAGCAGTTTAACCCAGTCTTGGGACAGGGAAAATCAGCCCCAGCATTTT. Protein: CASSLTQSWDRENQPQHF.

The chain has TRBV15 and TRBJ2-7; maybe TRBD1 (5 bases). Trimming stripped 2 bases from V and 6 bases from J, with 8 bases between. The CDR3 runs to 12 residues. Germline V CDR1 and CDR2: LNHNV, YYDKDF (reference sequence). CDR3 bases: TGTGCCACCAGCAGACGAACAGGCGAGCAGTACTTC. This translates into CATSRRTGEQYF.

The CDR3 DNA reads as TGTGCCAGCAGCGAGGGGGCAAGAAATGAAAAACTGTTTTTT. Protein product: CASSEGARNEKLFF. The chain uses TRBV9 and TRBJ1-4; 7 nucleotides align to TRBD1. CDR3 length: 14 amino acids. Germline-derived CDR1 and CDR2 are SGDLS and YYNGEE. The junction had 4 bases not matched to a gene; V was cut back by 3 bases and J by 5 bases.

The chain recombines TRBV15 with TRBJ1-5; D uncertain. Trimming took off 1 base at V and 3 bases at J, with 10 bases between the two ends. The CDR3 contains 15 residues. Per the germline V gene, CDR1 is LNHNV and CDR2 is YYDKDF (reference sequence). The CDR3 sequence is CATSRGPGLNQPQHF. The DNA of the CDR3 is TGTGCCACCAGCAGAGGTCCCGGACTCAATCAGCCCCAGCATTTT.

The chain is built from TRBV27 and TRBJ2-2; TRBD2 aligns across 7 bases. The V gene end was trimmed by 2 bases and the J gene end by 4 bases; junction bases not matched to a gene: 10. The length of the CDR3 is 17 residues. From germline, CDR1 is MNHEY and CDR2 SMNVEV (reference sequence). The DNA of the CDR3 is TGTGCCAGCAGTTTAACTGCATATTCGGGGGGCACCGGGGAGCTGTTTTTT. It is translated as CASSLTAYSGGTGELFF.

The J gene is TRBJ1-2, the V gene TRBV6-5; D unclear. Germline loops: CDR1 MNHEY, CDR2 SVGAGI. The length of the CDR3 is 13 residues. V gave up 7 bases and J gave up 8 bases, with 17 bases separating them. Here the CDR3 reads CASTPEGSGGYTF. CDR3 nucleotides: TGTGCCAGCACCCCTGAAGGGAGCGGCGGCTACACCTTC.

As to this clone: An end of the junction differs from the germline gene, which may be a read error. The chain joins TRBV4-1 to TRBJ2-1; the D gene is possibly TRBD2 (7 bases). The CDR3 loop spans 17 amino acids. Germline-derived CDR1 and CDR2 are MGHRA and YSYEKL. The CDR3 DNA follows: TGCGCCAGTAGCCAACCAGGGGCGGGCGGGAGATTAGATGAGCAGTTCTTC. Translating it yields CASSQPGAGGRLDEQFF.

The rearrangement links TRBV28 to TRBJ1-2; 8 bases fit TRBD1. The CDR3 sequence is 12 residues long. V lost 4 bases, J lost 7 bases, and 2 bases stayed unmatched. Germline CDR1 reads MDHEN; CDR2 reads SYDVKM. CDR3 DNA: TGTGCCAGCAGTTCAGGGGGCTTTGGCTACACCTTC. It is translated as CASSSGGFGYTF.

The chain's CDR3 is CASSLTSNYGYTF. In nucleotides, the CDR3 is TGTGCCAGCAGCTTGACATCTAACTATGGCTACACCTTC. The chain is built from TRBV6-6 and TRBJ1-2; D remains ambiguous. CDR1 is MNHNY, CDR2 SVGAGI, per germline (reference sequence). The CDR3 is 13 amino acids. V was cut by 6 bases and J by 0 bases, with 8 bases left in between.

The gene calls are TRBV6-5 and TRBJ2-1, with a weak D call TRBD1 (6 bases). Trimming left V 0 bases short and J 6 bases short, with 9 bases between. The CDR3 contains 14 residues. From germline, CDR1 is MNHEY and CDR2 SVGAGI. CDR3 protein: CASSYSTGGNEQFF. The CDR3 region has the DNA TGTGCCAGCAGTTACTCGACAGGCGGCAATGAGCAGTTCTTC.

The rearrangement joins TRBV7-9 to TRBJ1-1; 8 bases match TRBD1. The V and J ends lost 4 bases and 6 bases, in that order; junction bases with no gene match: 4. CDR1 and CDR2 from the germline V gene are SEHNR and FQNEAQ (reference sequence). This CDR3 comprises 13 residues. The chain's CDR3 is CASSSDRDAEAFF. The DNA of the CDR3 is TGTGCCAGCAGCTCGGACAGGGACGCTGAAGCTTTCTTT. Using reference TRBV7-9 and TRBJ1-1 for the parts outside the CDR3, the full variable domain is DTGVSQNPRHKITKRGQNVTFRCDPISEHNRLYWYRQTLGQGPEFLTYFQNEAQLEKSRLLSDRFSAERPKGSFSTLEIQRTEQGDSAMYLCASSSDRDAEAFFGQGTRLTVV.

The chain combines TRBV3-1 (or the pseudogene TRBV3-2) with TRBJ1-5, with a weak D call TRBD1 (5 bases). The germline V gene has CDR1 LGHDT and CDR2 YNNKEL (reference sequence). The CDR3 totals 12 residues. The V gene lost 4 bases and the J gene lost 5 bases, with 6 bases spanning the gap. The CDR3 loop is CASSRGDQPQHF. DNA for the CDR3: TGTGCCAGCAGCCGGGGGGATCAGCCCCAGCATTTT.

The genes are TRBV11-2 and TRBJ1-1; perhaps TRBD1 as D (6 bases). Germline-derived CDR1 and CDR2 are SGHAT and FQNNGV. Trimming left V 2 bases short and J 5 bases short, with 12 bases between. This CDR3 has 14 residues. Here the CDR3 DNA reads TGTGCCAGCAGCTTAATACAGGGTGGTACTGAAGCTTTCTTT. Amino acids: CASSLIQGGTEAFF.

The rearrangement uses TRBV5-6 and TRBJ1-3; no clear D gene. This CDR3 region has 14 residues. The V and J ends lost 7 bases and 2 bases respectively, with 13 bases between them. Germline V lookup: CDR1 SGHDT, CDR2 YYEEEE. The CDR3 bases are TGTGCCAGCTCTCCCGGAGGAACTGGAAACACCATATATTTT. Translating it yields CASSPGGTGNTIYF. Supplemented by reference TRBV5-6 and TRBJ1-3, the full variable domain reads DAGVTQSPTHLIKTRGQQVTLRCSPKSGHDTVSWYQQALGQGPQFIFQYYEEEERQRGNFPDRFSGHQFPNYSSELNVNALLLGDSALYLCASSPGGTGNTIYFGEGSWLTVV.

This chain uses TRBV27 with TRBJ2-3; D is possibly TRBD1 (5 bases). The CDR3 is 16 amino acids. The V and J ends lost 4 bases and 1 base respectively, with 15 bases between them. CDR1 and CDR2 (germline): MNHEY, SMNVEV (reference sequence). CDR3 amino acids: CASSSRQTTGTDTQYF. In DNA, the CDR3 is TGTGCCAGCAGTTCAAGACAGACGACTGGCACAGATACGCAGTATTTT.

J is TRBJ2-3 and V is TRBV6-5; TRBD1 agrees at 8 bases. V was clipped by 8 bases and J by 2 bases; unmatched bases: 9. The germline CDR1 and CDR2 sequences are MNHEY and SVGAGI. The CDR3 is 15 amino acids. The CDR3 region has the DNA TGTGCCAGCGGACACAGGGGGGCCGACACAGATACGCAGTATTTT. It yields the protein CASGHRGADTDTQYF.

The genes are TRBV19 and TRBJ2-2; TRBD2 aligns across 10 bases. V shed 6 bases, J shed 6 bases, and the junction held 10 bases outside the gene matches. This CDR3 has 16 amino acids. CDR1 is LNHDA, CDR2 SQIVND, per germline (reference sequence). Here the CDR3 DNA reads TGTGCCAGTAGCTATCTAGCGGGAGTAAAATCCGGGGAGCTGTTTTTT. Translation gives CASSYLAGVKSGELFF.